This T cell receptor (beta chain) was recorded in a study of blood T cell repertoires in COVID-19. CDR1 and CDR2 (germline): SGDLS, YYNGEE. The junction had 14 bases not matched to a gene; V was cut back by 3 bases and J by 8 bases. This CDR3 region has 16 residues. Sequencing was performed with immunoSEQ multiplex PCR; in TCRdb, only in-frame clones are kept and a portion is missing. The sample consists of 140,000 to 150,000 clones, around four fifths of them appearing once. Across about 22 US areas, participants ranged in age from 18 to 89 years. The sequencing input was PBMCs or T cells enriched from blood (not recorded which). This TCR derives from a middle-aged woman who had recovered from COVID-19. This rearrangement joins TRBV9 to TRBJ1-2; 9 bases align to TRBD1. CDR3 residues: CASSAYLSTGGEGYTF. CDR3 bases: TGTGCCAGCAGCGCCTATCTTTCCACAGGGGGCGAAGGCTACACCTTC.